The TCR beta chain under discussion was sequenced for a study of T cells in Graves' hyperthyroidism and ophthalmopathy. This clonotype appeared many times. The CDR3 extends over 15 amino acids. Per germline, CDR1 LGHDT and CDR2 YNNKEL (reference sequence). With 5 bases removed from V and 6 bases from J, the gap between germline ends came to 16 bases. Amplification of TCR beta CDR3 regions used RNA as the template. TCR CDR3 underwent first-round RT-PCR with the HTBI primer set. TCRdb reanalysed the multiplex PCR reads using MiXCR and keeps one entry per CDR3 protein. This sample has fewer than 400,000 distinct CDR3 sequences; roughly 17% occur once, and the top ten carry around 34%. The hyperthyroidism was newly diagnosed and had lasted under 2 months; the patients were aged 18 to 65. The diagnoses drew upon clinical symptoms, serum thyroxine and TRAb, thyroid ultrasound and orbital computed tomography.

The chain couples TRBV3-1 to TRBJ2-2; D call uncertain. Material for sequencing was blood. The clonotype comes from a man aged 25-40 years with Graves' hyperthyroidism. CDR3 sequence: CASSGSLVYSGELFF. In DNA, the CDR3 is TGTGCCAGCAGCGGTTCCCTAGTATATTCCGGGGAGCTGTTTTTT.